This TCR beta chain was observed in a study of spatial heterogeneity in lung cancer. Points from the study as a whole: Tumors with more nonsynonymous mutations had more expanded intratumoral alpha and beta TCRs.

This clonotype ranks as medium-sized. Its antigen is not identified. This beta chain is a stray read from a library made for alpha chains; its abundance is not meaningful. Germline CDR1 reads SGHRS; CDR2 reads YFSETQ. V shed 7 bases and J shed 0 bases, with 14 bases lying between them. The CDR3 covers 15 residues. TCRdb itself ran the 5' RACE reads through MiXCR, one entry per CDR3 protein. Of 14,000 or so distinct CDR3 sequences in the sample, approximately 4.5% were seen once. Time point given: sample taken at primary tumor resection. Whole RNA, which was extracted from tumor, nontumor lung tissue or frozen PBMC, was sequenced without any cell sorting.

The chain is built from TRBV5-1 and TRBJ2-1; D call uncertain. The receptor comes from a female donor with early-stage non-small cell lung cancer. Here the sequenced sample was lung tumor tissue, taken at surgery. In DNA form, the CDR3 reads TGCGCCAGCCAGCCGGAGCTGAGCTCCTACAATGAGCAGTTCTTC. This gives the protein CASQPELSSYNEQFF.